These 10 T cell receptor beta chains came from one sample sequenced in a study of cytomegalovirus exposure and HLA in healthy donors. The primer mix had 60 Vbeta and 13 Jbeta primers. Some clones are missing from TCRdb's copy, which holds only in-frame ones; the method was immunoSEQ multiplex PCR. The profile shows 95,000 to 120,000 clones, about 61% of them singletons. Material: PBMCs. The receptors were gathered from a man aged 18 to 30 in good health and CMV-seropositive.

The chain uses TRBV15 and TRBJ2-5, with 10 bases lining up with TRBD2. The CDR3 sequence is 15 residues long. J was trimmed by 4 bases and V by 3 bases; bases with no gene match: 5. CDR1 is LNHNV and CDR2 is YYDKDF in the germline V gene (reference sequence). Here the CDR3 reads CATSRQLAGPETQYF. DNA for the CDR3: TGTGCCACCAGCAGGCAACTAGCGGGGCCAGAGACCCAGTACTTC.

This rearrangement joins TRBV5-4 to TRBJ2-6; 7 bases are shared with TRBD2. Trimming took 5 bases from V and 2 from J; bases not matched to a gene: 4. The CDR3 has 15 amino acids. Germline assignment: CDR1 SGHNT and CDR2 YYREEE (reference sequence). The CDR3 coding sequence is TGTGCCAGCAGTCTGGGGGGGGCTGGGGCCAACGTCCTGACTTTC. Translated, it gives CASSLGGAGANVLTF.

There are a few counts of this clone. V is TRBV7-8 and J is TRBJ1-1; no clear D. Looked up from germline, CDR1 is SGHVS and CDR2 is FQNEAQ. Trimming cost V 3 bases and J 7 bases, with 6 bases left between them. This CDR3 has 11 amino acids. The CDR3 sequence is CASSFGHEAFF. In DNA form, the CDR3 reads TGTGCCAGCAGCTTTGGGCATGAAGCTTTCTTT. Based on the CDR3 plus reference TRBV7-8 and TRBJ1-1, the full variable domain is GAGVSQSPRYKVAKRGQDVALRCDPISGHVSLFWYQQALGQGPEFLTYFQNEAQLDKSGLPSDRFFAERPEGSVSTLKIQRTQQEDSAVYLCASSFGHEAFFGQGTRLTVV.

This clone turned up a few times. This chain connects TRBV11-3 to TRBJ1-1; the match to TRBD1 covers 8 bases. V was pared by 5 bases and J by 1 base, with 6 bases of the junction left unmatched. CDR3 size: 15 residues. The germline CDR1 and CDR2 sequences are SGHNT and YENEEA. The CDR3 here is CASSLRDRSNTEAFF. In DNA, the CDR3 is TGTGCCAGCAGCCTACGGGACAGGTCGAACACTGAAGCTTTCTTT.

V usage is TRBV6-5 and J usage is TRBJ2-3, with 11 bases matching TRBD2. The ends lost 9 bases at V and 8 bases at J; junction bases unmatched: 4. The CDR3 runs 12 residues. CDR1 is MNHEY, CDR2 SVGAGI, per germline. The CDR3 DNA is TGTGCCAGTAGCGGGGGGGCCGGTACGCAGTATTTT. Its protein product is CASSGGAGTQYF.

V gene TRBV4-1 combines with J gene TRBJ2-5, with D maybe TRBD1 (5 bases). This CDR3 is built from 15 residues. Germline V gene data show CDR1 as MGHRA and CDR2 as YSYEKL. V was cut by 4 bases and J by 4 bases, with 16 bases left in between. The CDR3 region has the DNA TGCGCCAGCAGCCTCTCTGGGGCCTGGGGAGAGACCCAGTACTTC. This gives the protein CASSLSGAWGETQYF.

This clone was picked up a small number of times. V usage is TRBV28 and J usage is TRBJ1-6; D call uncertain. The germline V gene has CDR1 MDHEN and CDR2 SYDVKM. V was shortened by 3 bases and J by 0 bases, with 6 bases between the two germline ends. This CDR3 is built from 15 residues. The DNA for the CDR3 is TGTGCCAGCAGTTTTTCCAGCTCCTATAATTCACCCCTCCACTTT. This sequence encodes CASSFSSSYNSPLHF.

The V call is TRBV23-1, the J call TRBJ1-2; 12 nucleotides line up with TRBD1. TRBV23-1 is labeled an ORF, and its function is uncertain. The junction had 10 bases not matched to a gene; V was cut back by 7 bases and J by 4 bases. CDR3 size: 16 residues. CDR3 nucleotides: TGCGCCAGCACTTGCGAACGGGACAGGGGGCTCTATGGCTACACCTTC. Its protein product is CASTCERDRGLYGYTF.

V gene TRBV28 combines with J gene TRBJ1-2; D gene ambiguous. This CDR3 spans 12 amino acids. With 5 bases removed from V and 2 bases from J, the gap between germline ends came to 6 bases. Looked up from germline, CDR1 is MDHEN and CDR2 is SYDVKM. Written as DNA, the CDR3 is TGTGCCAGCAGTATCCAGAACTATGGCTACACCTTC. It codes for CASSIQNYGYTF.

With respect to this clone: Other DNA sequences in the same sample also yield this CDR3. The J gene is TRBJ1-5, the V gene TRBV30; D not resolved. Trimming left V 0 bases short and J 7 bases short, with 10 bases between. The CDR3 runs 13 residues. Germline V CDR1 and CDR2: GTSNPN, SVGIG (reference sequence). Here the CDR3 reads CAWSVQGGQPQHF. The DNA of the CDR3 is TGTGCCTGGAGTGTACAAGGAGGGCAGCCCCAGCATTTT.